These 21 T cell receptor beta chains share one sample of origin, sequenced in a study of blood T cell repertoires in COVID-19. Data came from immunoSEQ multiplex PCR; TCRdb stores just in-frame clones and leaves some out. The repertoire holds about 260,000 clones, with 84% as singletons. The sample taken for sequencing was PBMCs or T cells enriched from blood (not recorded which). Every receptor here comes from a man under 40 with acute COVID-19.

DNA of the CDR3: TGTGCCAGCAGTTATGGGGGGAACTATGGCTACACCTTC. As protein: CASSYGGNYGYTF. The chain is built from TRBV6-5 and TRBJ1-2; TRBD1 is a possible D gene (5 bases). V dropped 3 bases and J dropped 2 bases, with 7 bases sitting between them. The CDR3 contains 13 residues. Germline CDR1 is MNHEY and CDR2 is SVGAGI.

V and J are TRBV12-3 or TRBV12-4 and TRBJ1-2; D not resolved. The CDR3 has 11 amino acids. V lost 8 bases, J lost 4 bases, and 8 bases lay in between. The CDR3 loop reads CASRGSYGYTF. CDR3 coding DNA: TGTGCCAGCCGGGGTTCCTATGGCTACACCTTC.

The chain uses TRBV19 and TRBJ2-5; D perhaps matches TRBD1 (6 bases). This CDR3 is built from 16 residues. Germline CDR1 reads LNHDA; CDR2 reads SQIVND (reference sequence). V lost 7 bases to trimming and J lost 1 base, with 19 bases between them. The CDR3 spells CASKRTGTPTQETQYF. CDR3 nucleotide sequence: TGTGCCAGTAAAAGGACCGGGACACCGACCCAAGAGACCCAGTACTTC.

The V call is TRBV6-5, the J call TRBJ1-3; no firm D call. Germline V gene lookup returns CDR1 MNHEY and CDR2 SVGAGI. The CDR3 is 14 amino acids. V was pared by 6 bases and J by 0 bases, with 9 bases between. CDR3 protein: CASRLQNSGNTIYF. In DNA, the CDR3 is TGTGCCAGCAGATTACAGAACTCTGGAAACACCATATATTTT.

With regard to this clone: The junction departs from germline at one end; a sequencing error may be responsible. This rearrangement joins TRBV28 to TRBJ2-5; the D gene is possibly TRBD1 (6 bases). The CDR3 loop spans 12 amino acids. From germline, CDR1 is MDHEN and CDR2 SYDVKM. CDR3 sequence: CASRQTHRALDF. The DNA of the CDR3 is TGTGCCAGCAGACAAACACACAGGGCCCTGGACTTC.

The CDR3 reads CASSWKASAAEQFF. CDR3 nucleotide sequence: TGTGCCAGTAGTTGGAAGGCTAGCGCGGCTGAGCAGTTCTTC. The rearrangement joins TRBV19 to TRBJ2-1; D possibly corresponds to TRBD2 (6 bases). V was trimmed by 5 bases and J by 9 bases, leaving 17 bases between them. The CDR3 sequence is 14 residues long. CDR1 and CDR2 (germline): LNHDA, SQIVND (reference sequence).

The chain uses TRBV10-3 and TRBJ2-7, with D possibly matching TRBD1 (5 bases). V was clipped by 6 bases and J by 2 bases, with 8 bases between them. The CDR3 loop spans 12 amino acids. Germline V CDR1 and CDR2: ENHRY, SYGVKD. CDR3 amino acids: CAISDRAYEQYV. CDR3 bases: TGTGCCATCAGCGACAGAGCCTACGAGCAGTACGTC.

This chain connects TRBV24-1 to TRBJ2-2; TRBD1 is a possible D gene (5 bases). The V and J ends lost 3 bases and 0 bases respectively, with 13 bases between them. The CDR3 contains 17 residues. Looked up from germline, CDR1 is KGHDR and CDR2 is SFDVKD. In DNA, the CDR3 is TGTGCCACCAGTGATCCAGGGTTAGACGCGAACACCGGGGAGCTGTTTTTT. It specifies CATSDPGLDANTGELFF.

The count of this clone is one. The V and J genes are TRBV7-8 and TRBJ2-7, with D possibly matching TRBD2 (5 bases). Looked up from germline, CDR1 is SGHVS and CDR2 is FQNEAQ. V lost 0 bases and J 9 bases, leaving 15 bases between the germline ends. This CDR3 has 14 amino acids. The CDR3 reads CASSLAPSSPRQYV. DNA of the CDR3: TGTGCCAGCAGCTTAGCGCCTAGCAGCCCTCGGCAGTACGTC.

The chain links TRBV11-2 to TRBJ1-5; possibly TRBD1 for D (5 bases). Germline V gene sequence: CDR1 SGHAT, CDR2 FQNNGV. Trimming shortened V by 5 bases and J by 7 bases, and 27 bases separated the two germline ends. The CDR3 contains 18 residues. The CDR3 here is CASSDSGLGREAGQPQHF. The CDR3 region has the DNA TGTGCCAGCAGCGACAGCGGTCTCGGGAGAGAGGCCGGGCAGCCCCAGCATTTT.

The chain recombines TRBV2 with TRBJ1-1; D is unclear. The V end was cut by 2 bases, the J end by 3 bases, with 7 bases between. CDR1 SNHLY and CDR2 FYNNEI come from the germline V gene. The CDR3 has 13 residues. In DNA, the CDR3 is TGTGCCAGCAGTGAACAGGACTACACTGAAGCTTTCTTT. This encodes CASSEQDYTEAFF.

Notes on this clone: The germline gene is not matched at one end of the junction; a read error may be the cause. This chain links TRBV11-3 with TRBJ1-1; no definite D call. Per the germline V gene, CDR1 is SGHNT and CDR2 is YENEEA. The CDR3 is 13 residues long. The CDR3 bases are TGTGCCGGCAGCCCCAGGATGAACACTGAAGCTTTCTTT. Its protein product is CAGSPRMNTEAFF.

Note on this clone: An end of the junction does not agree with germline; a read error may underlie this. The rearrangement links TRBV5-1 to TRBJ1-4, with no clear D. The CDR3 has 12 amino acids. Per the germline V gene, CDR1 is SGHRS and CDR2 is YFSETQ. The CDR3 is CASSPGGEKLFF. For the CDR3, the DNA is TGTGCCAGCAGCCCGGGTGGTGAAAAACTGTTTTTT.

About this clone itself: Other nucleotide sequences from this sample produce the same CDR3. The chain couples TRBV24-1 to TRBJ2-5, with 13 bases lining up with TRBD2. CDR3 length: 16 residues. Per germline, CDR1 KGHDR and CDR2 SFDVKD. Germline trimming cut 4 bases from V and 2 bases from J; bases unmatched to any gene: 3. The DNA of the CDR3 is TGTGCCACCAGTGACGGACTAGCGGGGGTTCAAGAGACCCAGTACTTC. It encodes CATSDGLAGVQETQYF.

The V call is TRBV9, the J call TRBJ1-4; 10 positions match TRBD1. The J segment lost 7 bases and the V segment lost 3 bases, leaving 18 bases of the junction unmatched. Germline assignment: CDR1 SGDLS and CDR2 YYNGEE. The CDR3 runs to 19 residues. The CDR3 nucleotides read TGTGCCAGCAGCGCGACGACCGGGACAGGGGCCGCCTTTGGTGAAAAACTGTTTTTT. Amino acids: CASSATTGTGAAFGEKLFF. The full variable domain, with the rest looked up from reference TRBV9 and TRBJ1-4, is DSGVTQTPKHLITATGQRVTLRCSPRSGDLSVYWYQQSLDQGLQFLIQYYNGEERAKGNILERFSAQQFPDLHSELNLSSLELGDSALYFCASSATTGTGAAFGEKLFFGSGTQLSVL.

This chain uses TRBV19 with TRBJ2-2; 7 bases fit TRBD1. Germline CDR1 is LNHDA and CDR2 is SQIVND (reference sequence). The CDR3 runs 14 residues. Unmatched junction bases numbered 15, after V lost 11 bases and J lost 9 bases. This CDR3 is CAGLTGPTLRELFF. The CDR3 coding sequence is TGTGCCGGATTGACAGGGCCCACCCTACGGGAGCTGTTTTTT.

The CDR3, as DNA: TGTGCCAGCAGCAAAAAGGGACAGAACTACGAGCAGTACGTC. This gives the protein CASSKKGQNYEQYV. The rearrangement links TRBV21-1 to TRBJ2-7; TRBD1 is the table's D call and was not checked against the DNA. TRBV21-1 is flagged as a pseudogene. This CDR3 is 14 amino acids long.

This clone was found a few times. V and J are TRBV6-5 and TRBJ1-1, with D hard to call. This CDR3 spans 15 amino acids. The V gene's germline CDR1 is MNHEY and CDR2 SVGAGI. V was trimmed by 5 bases and J by 0 bases, leaving 13 bases between them. CDR3 loop: CASSQLGLLNTEAFF. In DNA form, the CDR3 reads TGTGCCAGCAGTCAACTAGGACTCCTGAACACTGAAGCTTTCTTT.

V is TRBV28 and J is TRBJ1-2, with 9 bases aligning to TRBD1. V shed 5 bases, J shed 7 bases, and the junction held 11 bases outside the gene matches. The CDR3 runs 15 residues. Looked up from germline, CDR1 is MDHEN and CDR2 is SYDVKM. The CDR3 DNA reads as TGTGCCAGCAGTCCCCCTGGCGGGACAGGGATTGGCTACACCTTC. Protein product: CASSPPGGTGIGYTF.

The chain is built from TRBV12-5 and TRBJ2-3; TRBD2 is a possible D gene (5 bases). Germline lookup yields CDR1 LGHNT and CDR2 FRNRAP. The CDR3 is 14 residues long. With 2 bases removed from V and 3 bases from J, the gap between germline ends came to 9 bases. The CDR3 nucleotides read TGTGCTAGTGGTTTGTTTCCGGGGACAGATACGCAGTATTTT. It encodes CASGLFPGTDTQYF. The full variable domain, its missing parts supplied by reference TRBV12-5 and TRBJ2-3, is DARVTQTPRHKVTEMGQEVTMRCQPILGHNTVFWYRQTMMQGLELLAYFRNRAPLDDSGMPKDRFSAEMPDATLATLKIQPSEPRDSAVYFCASGLFPGTDTQYFGPGTRLTVL.

The chain uses TRBV6-5 and TRBJ1-4; 7 bases fit TRBD1. V was clipped by 0 bases and J by 7 bases; unmatched bases: 5. This CDR3 has 15 amino acids. The germline gives CDR1 MNHEY, CDR2 SVGAGI. The CDR3 spells CASSYSRQGSEKLFF. The DNA for the CDR3 is TGTGCCAGCAGTTACTCGAGACAGGGAAGTGAAAAACTGTTTTTT.